The entry below describes one TCR beta chain. Its antigen is unknown. This sample was included in a study of T cells after posttransplantation cyclophosphamide. Study-level points and caveats: After PTCy, TRB diversity resembled that of CNI/methotrexate controls. Later blood repertoires were often dominated by clones from the donor CD8+ memory compartment. Blood and skin or GI T cell repertoires showed limited TRB overlap.

In germline, CDR1 is MNHNS, CDR2 SASEGT. The CDR3 has 16 residues. V lost 4 bases to trimming and J lost 2 bases; unmatched junction nucleotides: 6. The method was immunoSEQ multiplex PCR; TCRdb's version includes in-frame clones alone and lacks a portion of them. This sample has roughly 49,000 clones, with more than 70% found just once. The sequence derives from a man younger than 45 with a blood cancer, CMV-positive, and with a related stem cell donor. This chain joins TRBV6-1 and TRBJ1-1; 11 nucleotides line up with TRBD1. The specimen sequenced was PBMCs. In DNA form, the CDR3 reads TGTGCCAGCAGTGGGGGACAGGGGGTGAGCAACACTGAAGCTTTCTTT. Encoded protein: CASSGGQGVSNTEAFF.